The 19 T cell receptor beta chains below all came from one sample that was sequenced in a study of blood T cell repertoires in COVID-19. Generated by immunoSEQ multiplex PCR, the TCRdb table keeps only in-frame clones and is missing some. The repertoire holds under 250,000 clones, with around 82% as singletons. The sequenced material came from peripheral blood. The receptors derive from a man between 35 and 55 years old with active or convalescent COVID-19.

V gene TRBV5-1 combines with J gene TRBJ2-7; the match to TRBD1 covers 11 bases. With V trimmed by 5 bases and J by 4 bases, 8 bases remained unmatched. Germline-derived CDR1 and CDR2 are SGHRS and YFSETQ. The CDR3 runs 15 residues. The CDR3 sequence is CASRDTGTGGYEQYF. DNA of the CDR3: TGCGCCAGCAGGGATACCGGGACAGGGGGGTACGAGCAGTACTTC. The whole variable domain, remainder taken from reference TRBV5-1 and TRBJ2-7, is KAGVTQTPRYLIKTRGQQVTLSCSPISGHRSVSWYQQTPGQGLQFLFEYFSETQRNKGNFPGRFSGRQFSNSRSEMNVSTLELGDSALYLCASRDTGTGGYEQYFGPGTRLTVT.

The genes are TRBV6-1 and TRBJ2-5; D might be TRBD1 (6 bases). Germline V CDR1 and CDR2: MNHNS, SASEGT. The CDR3 spans 12 residues. V lost 3 bases and J lost 4, with 6 bases in between. The CDR3 DNA sequence: TGTGCCAGCAGTGACAGGGGAGAGACCCAGTACTTC. Its translation is CASSDRGETQYF.

The chain has TRBV28 and TRBJ1-5; D gene uncertain. CDR1 is MDHEN, CDR2 SYDVKM, per germline. V lost 5 bases and J lost 2, with 7 bases in between. This CDR3 has 13 residues. This CDR3 reads CASSPGGNQPQHF. The CDR3 DNA reads as TGTGCCAGCAGTCCCGGGGGCAATCAGCCCCAGCATTTT.

The genes are TRBV4-2 and TRBJ1-1, with TRBD1 matching over 7 bases. The V and J ends lost 1 base and 1 base, in that order; junction bases with no gene match: 6. Germline loops: CDR1 LGHNA, CDR2 YNFKEQ. This CDR3 has 16 residues. The CDR3 sequence is CASSQGSGQSNTEAFF. For the CDR3, the DNA is TGTGCCAGCAGCCAAGGTTCGGGACAGTCGAACACTGAAGCTTTCTTT.

The chain links TRBV18 to TRBJ2-7; weak D call: TRBD1 (7 bases). V shed 3 bases and J shed 6 bases, with 18 bases lying between them. CDR3 size: 15 residues. Germline-derived CDR1 and CDR2 are KGHSH and LQKENI. The CDR3 DNA is TGTGCCAGCTCACCCAGGGGGACGGGGGTCCGCGAGCAGTACTTC. It codes for CASSPRGTGVREQYF. The full variable domain, in which reference TRBV18 and TRBJ2-7 provide the parts outside the CDR3, is NAGVMQNPRHLVRRRGQEARLRCSPMKGHSHVYWYRQLPEEGLKFMVYLQKENIIDESGMPKERFSAEFPKEGPSILRIQQVVRGDSAAYFCASSPRGTGVREQYFGPGTRLTVT.

The chain has TRBV19 and TRBJ1-2; D uncertain. V was clipped by 7 bases and J by 7 bases, with 13 bases between them. Looked up from germline, CDR1 is LNHDA and CDR2 is SQIVND (reference sequence). CDR3 size: 12 residues. The CDR3, as DNA: TGTGCCAGTACCTCCTCTTCGTTTGGCTACACCTTC. Its protein product is CASTSSSFGYTF.

The genes are TRBV7-8 and TRBJ2-5; 9 bases are a match to TRBD1. Germline CDR1 is SGHVS and CDR2 is FQNEAQ. This CDR3 region has 14 residues. V lost 5 bases and J lost 5; bases outside the gene matches: 6. The CDR3 DNA is TGTGCCAGCAGCCGGGACAGGGTGAGGGAGACCCAGTACTTC. Translated, it gives CASSRDRVRETQYF.

CDR3 region: CSASLDIQRQYF. The CDR3 nucleotides read TGCAGTGCTAGTTTAGACATCCAACGCCAGTACTTC. The chain employs TRBV20-1 and TRBJ2-7; D uncertain. V lost 3 bases and J lost 10, with 16 bases in between. This CDR3 region has 12 residues. CDR1 and CDR2 (germline): DFQATT, SNEGSKA (reference sequence).

The chain couples TRBV29-1 to TRBJ2-1; 10 bases map to TRBD2. Germline CDR1 is SQVTM and CDR2 is ANQGSEA. The CDR3 runs to 15 residues. Losses at the gene ends were 6 bases for V and 0 bases for J; bases not matched to a gene: 5. The CDR3 DNA reads as TGCAGCGTCGTAGCGGGAGGTTTCTCCTACAATGAGCAGTTCTTC. Its translation: CSVVAGGFSYNEQFF.

The J gene is TRBJ1-1, the V gene TRBV2; D is undetermined. The CDR3 runs to 13 residues. Trimming stripped 6 bases from V and 1 base from J, with 9 bases between. CDR1 is SNHLY and CDR2 is FYNNEI in the germline V gene. CDR3: CASRKGENTEAFF. CDR3 bases: TGTGCCAGCAGAAAAGGAGAGAACACTGAAGCTTTCTTT.

This clone was seen once. The genes are TRBV24-1 and TRBJ1-1; D perhaps matches TRBD1 (5 bases). The CDR3 sequence is 14 residues long. Germline CDR1 and CDR2: KGHDR and SFDVKD. The V gene lost 6 bases and the J gene lost 3 bases, with 13 bases spanning the gap. The CDR3 spells CATSQGDLDTEAFF. The CDR3 bases are TGTGCCACCAGTCAAGGGGATCTGGACACTGAAGCTTTCTTT.

A few counts support this clone. This chain links TRBV2 with TRBJ1-4; TRBD1 aligns across 7 bases. The CDR3 is made up of 15 amino acids. Trimming cost V 6 bases and J 1 base; bases outside gene matches: 5. Germline CDR1 is SNHLY and CDR2 is FYNNEI. In nucleotides, the CDR3 is TGTGCCAGCAGCTACGGGACAGTAACTAATGAAAAACTGTTTTTT. Its protein is CASSYGTVTNEKLFF.

The chain combines TRBV6-1 with TRBJ1-2; 10 bases agree with TRBD1. V was clipped by 4 bases and J by 0 bases; unmatched bases: 8. The CDR3 runs 17 residues. In germline, CDR1 is MNHNS, CDR2 SASEGT. The CDR3 nucleotides are TGTGCCAGCAGTGCGCGACAGGGGGCATTACCTAACTATGGCTACACCTTC. Translating gives CASSARQGALPNYGYTF.

This chain links TRBV27 with TRBJ1-2, with TRBD1 matching over 7 bases. Trimming removed 6 bases from V and 3 bases from J; junction bases left unmatched: 10. The germline V gene encodes CDR1 MNHEY and CDR2 SMNVEV (reference sequence). The CDR3 covers 15 residues. CDR3 bases: TGTGCCAGCAGATTTTCAGGGGGAAAGGACTATGGCTACACCTTC. Its translation: CASRFSGGKDYGYTF.

The chain couples TRBV6-5 to TRBJ2-1, with 11 positions matching TRBD2. This CDR3 comprises 16 residues. After removal of 4 bases from V and 7 bases from J, the junction contained 9 bases not matched to a gene. Germline CDR1 MNHEY, CDR2 SVGAGI. CDR3 loop: CASSWGLAVGRNEQFF. The CDR3 bases are TGTGCCAGCAGTTGGGGACTAGCGGTCGGTCGTAATGAGCAGTTCTTC.

Only one count was recorded for this clone. This chain links TRBV5-5 with TRBJ1-1; D possibly corresponds to TRBD1 (6 bases). CDR1 and CDR2 (germline): SGHKS, YYEKEE (reference sequence). This CDR3 has 15 residues. The germline V and J ends were trimmed by 0 bases and 4 bases, with 13 bases remaining between them. This CDR3 reads CASSLGTGSSTEAFF. The CDR3, as DNA: TGTGCCAGCAGCTTGGGCACAGGGTCCAGCACTGAAGCTTTCTTT.

The chain employs TRBV7-8 and TRBJ2-1; 9 nucleotides line up with TRBD2. Trimming removed 0 bases from V and 8 bases from J; junction bases left unmatched: 2. This CDR3 is 14 amino acids long. Germline V CDR1 and CDR2: SGHVS, FQNEAQ. CDR3 bases: TGTGCCAGCAGCTTAGCTCGGACTAGCGATGAGCAGTTCTTC. It yields the protein CASSLARTSDEQFF.

The chain uses TRBV28 and TRBJ1-2, with a tentative D call TRBD1 (5 bases). Germline V CDR1 and CDR2: MDHEN, SYDVKM. Trimming stripped 11 bases from V and 4 bases from J, with 11 bases between. The CDR3 is made up of 11 amino acids. DNA of the CDR3: TGTGCCGGGGGGGATGGCTATGGCTACACCTTC. This gives the protein CAGGDGYGYTF.

The chain combines TRBV6-5 with TRBJ1-1; no clear D. The CDR3 runs 15 residues. The V gene lost 6 bases and the J gene lost 1 base, with 15 bases spanning the gap. The germline V gene encodes CDR1 MNHEY and CDR2 SVGAGI. The CDR3 region has the DNA TGTGCCAGCAGGGCGGATTTGTTCGCGAACACTGAAGCTTTCTTT. Translation gives CASRADLFANTEAFF.